Listed below are T cell receptor beta chains from one sample, sequenced in a study of T cells in Graves' hyperthyroidism and ophthalmopathy. TCRdb passed the multiplex PCR reads through MiXCR, listing each CDR3 protein once. The sample has around 400,000 distinct CDR3 sequences, about a sixth seen once; the top ten hold approximately 30%. Sequencing used blood. Receptors originate from a woman aged 18-29 years with Graves' hyperthyroidism that later progressed to Graves' ophthalmopathy. Each CDR3 is given with its conserved first and last residue. The D gene is left open where the match is weak. Size values are once, few and many counts, or a class for expanded clones, and some rows have none.

V gene	J gene	CDR3 length	D gene	clone size	CDR3 protein	CDR3 DNA
TRBV3-1	TRBJ2-5	12	-	many	CASSFPQETQYF	TGTGCCAGCAGCTTCCCCCAAGAGACCCAGTACTTC
TRBV15	TRBJ2-1	13	-	few	CATSTETTAKQFF	TGTGCCACCAGCACTGAAACGACTGCGAAGCAGTTCTTC
TRBV28	TRBJ1-6	17	-	many	CASRSDSFSSYNSPLHF	TGTGCCAGCAGATCGGACAGCTTTAGCTCCTATAATTCACCCCTCCACTTT
TRBV6-2/TRBV6-3	TRBJ2-1	14	-	few	CASSYGSRSREQFF	TGTGCCAGCAGTTACGGATCCCGATCCCGGGAGCAGTTCTTC
TRBV5-1	TRBJ2-3	16	TRBD2	many	CASSLLASGSTDTQYF	TGCGCCAGCAGCTTGCTAGCTAGCGGGAGCACAGATACGCAGTATTTT
TRBV5-1	TRBJ2-1	16	TRBD1	many	CASSPTGGKAYNEQFF	TGCGCCAGCAGCCCGACAGGGGGTAAGGCCTACAATGAGCAGTTCTTC
TRBV19	TRBJ1-2	17	-	few	CASSPISGRSDNYGYTF	TGTGCCAGTAGTCCCATCTCCGGTAGATCAGATAACTATGGCTACACCTTC
TRBV15	TRBJ2-7	15	-	many	CATSRDPAGDYEQYF	TGTGCCACCAGCAGAGATCCCGCCGGGGACTACGAGCAGTACTTC
TRBV2	TRBJ1-2	15	-	many	CASSVKTGTNYGYTF	TGTGCCAGCAGTGTAAAGACGGGGACTAACTATGGCTACACCTTC
TRBV3-1	TRBJ2-1	16	-	-	CASSLQGTYAYNEQFF	TGTGCCAGCAGCCTACAGGGAACCTACGCCTACAATGAGCAGTTCTTC
TRBV20-1	TRBJ2-7	12	-	-	CSPNKPSYEQYF	TGCAGTCCCAATAAGCCCTCCTACGAGCAGTACTTC
TRBV24-1	TRBJ2-1	11	-	-	CATRQNNEQFF	TGTGCCACCAGACAGAACAATGAGCAGTTCTTC
TRBV28	TRBJ2-5	16	TRBD1	many	CASSPGTGVWEETQYF	TGTGCCAGCAGCCCCGGGACAGGGGTATGGGAAGAGACCCAGTACTTC
TRBV27	TRBJ1-6	13	-	many	CASSLSLNSPLHF	TGTGCCAGCAGTTTATCGCTAAATTCACCCCTCCACTTT
TRBV28	TRBJ2-7	19	TRBD1	many	CASSANLLFGTGGSYEQYF	TGTGCCAGCAGTGCAAACCTCCTTTTCGGGACAGGGGGCTCCTACGAGCAGTACTTC
TRBV12-3/TRBV12-4	TRBJ1-1	14	-	many	CASSPRTVNTEAFF	TGTGCCAGCAGTCCTCGGACAGTGAACACTGAAGCTTTCTTT
TRBV24-1	TRBJ2-1	17	-	-	CATSDLPGRRGIYEQFF	TGTGCCACCAGTGACCTGCCGGGGCGGAGAGGCATCTATGAGCAGTTCTTC
TRBV7-3	TRBJ2-7	14	TRBD2	-	CASRRLAGVFEQYF	TGTGCCAGCAGGCGACTAGCGGGGGTTTTCGAGCAGTACTTC
TRBV29-1	TRBJ2-3	14	-	many	CSVASGGAQDTQYF	TGCAGCGTTGCGAGCGGAGGGGCTCAAGATACGCAGTATTTT
TRBV28	TRBJ1-1	14	-	many	CASRGAKELTEAFF	TGTGCCAGCAGGGGTGCCAAGGAGTTGACTGAAGCTTTCTTT
TRBV28	TRBJ1-5	16	-	many	CASSLANLRGGQPQHF	TGTGCCAGCAGTTTAGCGAACCTCAGGGGCGGTCAGCCCCAGCATTTT
TRBV5-6	TRBJ1-3	16	TRBD1	few	CASSSPRDRVGNTIYF	TGTGCCAGCAGCTCCCCCCGGGACAGGGTTGGAAACACCATATATTTT
TRBV7-2	TRBJ2-3	15	TRBD2	many	CASSQGTSATDTQYF	TGTGCCAGCAGCCAAGGGACTAGCGCCACAGATACGCAGTATTTT
TRBV12-3/TRBV12-4	TRBJ2-3	13	-	many	CASSLPPGDTQYF	TGTGCCAGCAGTTTACCCCCGGGCGATACGCAGTATTTT
TRBV20-1	TRBJ2-2	14	TRBD2	few	CSASSGRAPGELFF	TGCAGTGCTAGTAGCGGGAGGGCCCCCGGGGAGCTGTTTTTT
TRBV4-1	TRBJ2-2	18	TRBD1	-	CASSPLGQGEVAAGELFF	TGCGCCAGCAGCCCCCTAGGACAGGGGGAGGTTGCGGCCGGGGAGCTGTTTTTT
TRBV3-1	TRBJ1-2	14	-	many	CASSPFHGGSGYTF	TGTGCCAGCAGTCCATTCCACGGGGGAAGTGGCTACACCTTC
TRBV7-9	TRBJ2-7	15	TRBD1	many	CASSSRTGGEGEQYF	TGTGCCAGCAGCTCAAGGACAGGGGGGGAAGGCGAGCAGTACTTC
TRBV27	TRBJ1-3	14	-	few	CASSSKETSNTIYF	TGTGCCAGCAGTTCGAAAGAGACATCAAACACCATATATTTT
TRBV7-9	TRBJ2-1	18	TRBD2	many	CASSLGSGGTSYYNEQFF	TGTGCCAGCAGCTTAGGATCAGGGGGGACTAGCTATTACAATGAGCAGTTCTTC
TRBV5-1	TRBJ2-2	17	TRBD2	few	CASSLEPSGSKAGELFF	TGCGCCAGCAGCTTGGAACCTAGCGGGAGTAAGGCCGGGGAGCTGTTTTTT
TRBV4-1	TRBJ2-5	16	-	many	CASSQAKLLYQETQYF	TGCGCCAGCAGCCAAGCGAAGCTCTTGTACCAAGAGACCCAGTACTTC
TRBV4-1	TRBJ1-1	15	TRBD1	many	CASSQAGTGGTEAFF	TGCGCCAGCAGCCAAGCCGGGACAGGGGGAACTGAAGCTTTCTTT
TRBV15	TRBJ2-4	17	-	many	CATSGPALYGAKNIQYF	TGTGCCACCAGTGGACCCGCCCTTTACGGGGCCAAAAACATTCAGTACTTC
TRBV7-8	TRBJ2-1	14	-	-	CASSLAFRDGEQFF	TGTGCCAGCAGCTTAGCGTTCCGAGATGGGGAGCAGTTCTTC
TRBV9	TRBJ2-5	17	TRBD2	-	CASSLHPGLAGDETQYF	TGTGCCAGCAGCCTTCACCCGGGACTAGCGGGCGATGAGACCCAGTACTTC
TRBV27	TRBJ2-7	13	-	many	CASTGPPYYEQYF	TGTGCCAGCACGGGTCCCCCTTACTACGAGCAGTACTTC
TRBV30	TRBJ2-1	12	-	-	CAWSPTYNEQFF	TGTGCCTGGAGTCCTACCTACAATGAGCAGTTCTTC
TRBV30	TRBJ1-2	13	-	many	CAWSVSMGYGYTF	TGTGCCTGGAGTGTATCTATGGGCTATGGCTACACCTTC
TRBV7-9	TRBJ2-7	12	-	-	CASSSPAREQYF	TGTGCCAGCAGCTCCCCCGCCAGGGAACAGTACTTC
TRBV7-8	TRBJ2-1	14	TRBD2	-	CASSVSGTSYEQFF	TGTGCCAGCAGCGTCTCCGGGACTAGCTATGAGCAGTTCTTC
TRBV12-3/TRBV12-4	TRBJ2-7	14	TRBD2	few	CASSWEGGSYEQYF	TGTGCCAGCAGTTGGGAGGGAGGGTCCTACGAGCAGTACTTC
TRBV27	TRBJ2-1	14	-	-	CASSSTSLAHEQFF	TGTGCCAGCAGTTCGACTAGTCTTGCCCATGAGCAGTTCTTC
TRBV6-1	TRBJ2-1	15	-	many	CASSGSLGSYNEQFF	TGTGCCAGCAGTGGTAGCCTGGGCTCCTACAATGAGCAGTTCTTC
TRBV28	TRBJ1-5	17	-	many	CASSLGRAVVSNQPQHF	TGTGCCAGCAGTTTAGGGAGGGCAGTAGTTAGCAATCAGCCCCAGCATTTT
TRBV4-1	TRBJ2-3	14	-	-	CASSQEAAIVTQYF	TGCGCCAGCAGCCAAGAAGCGGCCATTGTGACGCAGTATTTT
TRBV10-2	TRBJ1-4	14	-	few	CASSGVGSNEKLFF	TGCGCCAGCAGTGGGGTAGGGTCTAATGAAAAACTGTTTTTT
TRBV3-1	TRBJ2-5	14	TRBD2	many	CASSQEGLAGTQYF	TGTGCCAGCAGCCAAGAGGGACTAGCCGGGACCCAGTACTTC
TRBV20-1	TRBJ2-5	12	-	many	CSARGVGQTQYF	TGCAGTGCTAGAGGGGTTGGGCAGACCCAGTACTTC
TRBV5-1	TRBJ2-1	14	-	many	CASSATATLGEQFF	TGCGCCAGCAGCGCCACAGCCACCTTGGGTGAGCAGTTCTTC
TRBV2	TRBJ2-5	13	-	many	CASSDGGLRTQYF	TGTGCCAGCAGTGACGGTGGGCTCAGGACCCAGTACTTC
TRBV12-5	TRBJ2-1	18	TRBD2	-	CASGLYTGEASGRNEQFF	TGTGCTAGTGGTTTGTATACAGGTGAGGCTAGCGGGAGGAATGAGCAGTTCTTC
TRBV11-2	TRBJ2-2	14	TRBD2	-	CASSLGLITGELFF	TGTGCCAGCAGCTTGGGACTAATTACCGGGGAGCTGTTTTTT
TRBV15	TRBJ1-1	12	-	many	CATSRDKLAAFF	TGTGCCACCAGCAGAGATAAGTTGGCGGCTTTCTTT
TRBV5-1	TRBJ2-1	15	-	many	CASSLPGDKNNEQFF	TGCGCCAGCAGCTTGCCAGGGGACAAGAACAATGAGCAGTTCTTC
TRBV12-3/TRBV12-4	TRBJ2-7	14	-	once	CASSPRIRGYEQYF	TGTGCCAGCAGTCCACGGATTCGGGGATACGAGCAGTACTTC
TRBV5-1	TRBJ2-7	14	-	many	CASSVGTASYEQYF	TGCGCCAGCAGCGTAGGGACGGCCTCCTACGAGCAGTACTTC
TRBV18	TRBJ2-2	20	TRBD2	few	CASSQTSGRALRLNTGELFF	TGTGCCAGCTCACAGACTAGCGGGAGGGCCCTCAGACTGAACACCGGGGAGCTGTTTTTT
TRBV9	TRBJ1-2	13	TRBD1	few	CASRTGVRGGYTF	TGTGCCAGCAGGACAGGGGTGCGGGGTGGCTACACCTTC